What follows describes a single T cell receptor beta chain. This clonotype was found a few times. Its antigen specificity is not known. No base-level quality is on record; no much larger clone is a single base apart. Including cysteine and phenylalanine, the CDR3 has 22 amino acids. The kept DNA is CDR3 alone, 66 bases in frame from the first base. V is cut back by 0 bases and J by 4 bases, with 20 bases in the junction unmatched. Looking up the germline V gene (reference sequence) yields CDR1 DFQATT and CDR2 SNEGSKA. In the ophthalmopathy patients, disease was moderately to severely active, with a Clinical Activity Score of 3 or more, a NOSPECS grade of 4 or more, and a duration of less than 3 months. The study excluded patients with uncontrolled infections, other autoimmune diseases, pregnancy or lactation. Diagnoses were established on the basis of clinical symptoms, serum thyroxine and TRAb, thyroid ultrasound, and orbital computed tomography. PBMCs were separated from 10 ml of fresh peripheral blood using Ficoll-Paque density gradient centrifugation. Total RNA was extracted using Trizol reagent, and RNA quality was assessed on an Agilent 2100 Bioanalyzer.

The TCR beta CDR3 regions were amplified from RNA transcripts. The first round of RT-PCR for the TCR CDR3 was performed with the HTBI primer set and the Qiagen OneStep RT-PCR kit. The libraries were constructed in a second round of multiplex PCR and then size-selected and purified. The libraries were sequenced on an Illumina HiSeq2000 using paired-end 100 bp reads. As for the original processing: SOAPnuke was used to process the raw data, removing reads that contained adapters or uncalled bases, had a mean Phred below 15, or lacked an exact match to the constant primer or identifier. COPE v1.2.5 was used to merge the high-quality paired reads, and each unique nucleotide sequence was defined as a clonotype. MiTCR v1.1 was used to align clonotypes to the IMGT TRBV, TRBD and TRBJ reference segments. Analysis was restricted to V-J combinations with a frequency above 0.0001, which covered roughly 99% of repertoires. A TCS score was defined as the ratio between F50 (clonal expansion) and ExV (chaos), using BLOSUM62-based TCRdist between CDR3 peptides within each V-J. Welch's t-statistics and random forest reduced around 520 V-J features to 13, which were used in a naive Bayes classifier (R e1071). TCRdb trimmed public reads at Q25 via fastp, called clones via MiXCR and kept in-frame beta chains. Each record represents a unique CDR3 protein, reported with the most common genes and DNA among its rows. These V and J calls rely on TCRdb rather than the paper's analysis. The sample includes about half a million distinct CDR3 sequences, with approximately 24% observed a single time. The top ten clones comprise 11% of the sample.

The data were obtained in a study of T cells in Graves' hyperthyroidism and ophthalmopathy (dated by TCRdb to the late 2010s). With respect to the entire study: Peripheral blood samples were taken at initial diagnosis, before any treatment was given. The paper reports TCR Vbeta CDR3 sequencing of about 140 peripheral blood samples: some 44 ophthalmopathy, under 85 hyperthyroidism and approximately 17 progressor patients. For training and testing, the roughly 97 patients in the discovery cohort were randomly divided in a 7:3 ratio. The study also compared thyroid tissue and blood T-cell repertoires from a handful of Graves' hyperthyroidism patients. To identify TCR V-J signatures that set the groups apart, the researchers used a discovery cohort of more than 95 patients, made up of under 45 with Graves' ophthalmopathy and 57 with stable Graves' hyperthyroidism. Once sampling was done, hyperthyroidism patients were given methimazole at a starting dose of 30 mg daily, whereas ophthalmopathy patients were given high-dose intravenous methylprednisolone. Prospective prediction of ophthalmopathy was tested in an independent validation cohort consisting of fewer than 20 hyperthyroidism patients and over 15 patients who later progressed to ophthalmopathy. What the work shows at the level of the full study, not this receptor alone: Most expanded thyroid clonotypes (frequency above 0.001) were also found in blood, which suggests that blood repertoires may mirror thyroid immune responses. In validation, the model predicted progression to ophthalmopathy with over 60% sensitivity and less than 80% specificity, a median of 6.5 months before onset. No statistical method was used to fix the sample size in advance, and group allocation was not hidden from the investigators. A 13 V-J signature model separated ophthalmopathy from stable hyperthyroidism, with over 85% sensitivity and 81% to 82% specificity in cross-validation and 80%/75% in testing.

Sample: blood. The source of this sequence is a woman aged 25 to 45 with Graves' ophthalmopathy. The chain joins TRBV20-1 to TRBJ2-2; 13 bases in between match TRBD2. The CDR3 reads CSARDLGLAGDNRDGVTGELFF. The nucleotides read TGCAGTGCTAGAGATCTCGGACTAGCGGGGGATAATCGAGATGGAGTCACCGGGGAGCTGTTTTTT.